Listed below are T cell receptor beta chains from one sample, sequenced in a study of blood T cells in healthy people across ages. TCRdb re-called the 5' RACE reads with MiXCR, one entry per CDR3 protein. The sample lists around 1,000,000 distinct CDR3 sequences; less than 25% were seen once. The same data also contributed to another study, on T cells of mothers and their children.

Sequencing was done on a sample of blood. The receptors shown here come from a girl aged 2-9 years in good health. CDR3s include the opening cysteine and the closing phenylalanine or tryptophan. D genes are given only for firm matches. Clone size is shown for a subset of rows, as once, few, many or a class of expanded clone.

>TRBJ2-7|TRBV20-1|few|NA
CSARALTLLSDEQYF
TGCAGTGCTAGAGCCCTGACTCTCCTAAGCGACGAGCAGTACTTC
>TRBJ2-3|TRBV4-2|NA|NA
CASSQGTEGRRQYF
TGTGCCAGCAGCCAAGGGACGGAGGGCCGCAGGCAGTATTTT
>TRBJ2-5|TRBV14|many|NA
CASSTGAWEETQYF
TGTGCCAGCAGCACGGGAGCGTGGGAAGAGACCCAGTACTTC
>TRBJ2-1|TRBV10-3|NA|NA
CAISGGEANEQFF
TGTGCCATCAGTGGGGGCGAAGCGAATGAGCAGTTCTTC
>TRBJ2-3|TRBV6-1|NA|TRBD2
CASSEVWPRTSGSSDTQYF
TGTGCCAGCAGTGAAGTGTGGCCCAGGACTAGCGGGAGTTCAGATACGCAGTATTTT
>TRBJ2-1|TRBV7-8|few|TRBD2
CASSLDTSGGNEQFF
TGTGCCAGCAGTTTAGATACTAGCGGGGGGAATGAGCAGTTCTTC
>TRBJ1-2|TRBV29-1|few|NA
CSVVGPNYGYTF
TGCAGCGTAGTAGGGCCTAACTATGGCTACACCTTC
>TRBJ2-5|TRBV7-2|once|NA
CASSYDWEETQYF
TGTGCCAGCAGCTATGACTGGGAAGAGACCCAGTACTTC
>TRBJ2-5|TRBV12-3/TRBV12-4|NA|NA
CASSFAEGIQETQYF
TGTGCCAGCAGTTTTGCGGAGGGAATCCAAGAGACCCAGTACTTC
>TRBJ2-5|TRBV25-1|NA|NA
CATNSFVETQYF
TGTGCCACCAATTCCTTCGTAGAGACCCAGTACTTC
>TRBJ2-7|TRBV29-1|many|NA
CSVEDPSGVRGEQYF
TGCAGCGTTGAAGATCCATCAGGGGTACGGGGCGAGCAGTACTTC
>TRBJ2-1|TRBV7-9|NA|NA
CASSLKNDNEQFF
TGTGCCAGCAGCTTAAAAAATGACAATGAGCAGTTCTTC
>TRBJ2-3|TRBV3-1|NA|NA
CASSQGVPDTQYF
TGTGCCAGCAGCCAGGGAGTCCCAGATACGCAGTATTTT
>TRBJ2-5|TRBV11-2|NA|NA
CASSFVGGAIQETQYF
TGTGCCAGCAGCTTTGTAGGGGGGGCCATCCAAGAGACCCAGTACTTC
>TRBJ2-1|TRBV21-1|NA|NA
CASSRTEEFF
TGTGCCAGCAGCAGGACGGAGGAGTTCTTC
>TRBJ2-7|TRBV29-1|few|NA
CSVEDRGEGVSYEQYF
TGCAGCGTTGAAGACAGGGGGGAAGGGGTTTCCTACGAGCAGTACTTC
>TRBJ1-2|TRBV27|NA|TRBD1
CASSLTGQSYGYTF
TGTGCCAGCAGTTTAACGGGACAGTCCTATGGCTACACCTTC
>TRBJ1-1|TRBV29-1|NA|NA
CSVESQGIAFF
TGCAGCGTTGAGAGTCAGGGAATAGCTTTCTTT
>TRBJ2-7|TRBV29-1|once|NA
CSVNRGNEGEQYF
TGCAGCGTTAATAGGGGAAATGAGGGCGAGCAGTACTTC
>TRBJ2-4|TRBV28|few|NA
CASSTNIQYF
TGTGCCAGCAGTACGAACATTCAGTACTTC
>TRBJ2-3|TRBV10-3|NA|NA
CAISGNLPGDRTDTQYF
TGTGCCATCAGTGGAAACCTCCCCGGGGACCGCACAGATACGCAGTATTTT
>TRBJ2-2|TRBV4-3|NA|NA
CASSRSISGELFF
TGCGCCAGCAGCCGAAGTATCAGCGGGGAGCTGTTTTTT